A single sample gave rise to the 13 T cell receptor beta chains below, sequenced in a study of beta chain features in type 1 diabetes. Study-wide results and limits: Patients with Type 1 diabetes showed moderately but significantly shorter TCRB CDR3s in all four CD4+ subsets.

The antigens these receptors bind are not known. Expressed TCRB transcripts were sequenced because the isolated RNA had all been reverse transcribed beforehand. Clones were read by immunoSEQ multiplex PCR, and TCRdb kept only the in-frame ones, dropping some. The top ten clones hold approximately 0.018% of a sample with 240,000 or so clones, approximately 13% of them seen once. Sequenced input: naive CD4+ T cells from blood. The receptors were gathered from a young man with type 1 diabetes.

The chain links TRBV19 to TRBJ2-2, with TRBD2 as a possible D gene (6 bases). Trimming took 6 bases from V and 3 from J, leaving 17 bases between them. Germline V gives CDR1 LNHDA, CDR2 SQIVND (reference sequence). There are 16 residues in the CDR3. In nucleotides, the CDR3 is TGTGCCAGTAGCCCCCGGTCTAGCGCTGACACCGGGGAGCTGTTTTTT. Translated, it gives CASSPRSSADTGELFF.

The rearrangement links TRBV5-6 to TRBJ2-6; 8 bases are a match to TRBD2. J lost 0 bases, V lost 4 bases, and 3 bases had no gene match. Germline assignment: CDR1 SGHDT and CDR2 YYEEEE. The CDR3 runs 16 residues. CDR3 bases: TGTGCCAGCAGCCGCCGGGGGGGCTCTGGGGCCAACGTCCTGACTTTC. This gives the protein CASSRRGGSGANVLTF.

This clone was counted only a few times. The rearrangement links TRBV14 to TRBJ1-6; D might be TRBD1 (5 bases). From germline, CDR1 is SGHDN and CDR2 FVKESK. The CDR3 is 14 amino acids. V was trimmed by 0 bases and J by 10 bases, leaving 10 bases between them. CDR3 DNA: TGTGCCAGCAGCCAAGAAAGCCGGGGGTCACCCCTCCACTTT. Protein product: CASSQESRGSPLHF.

J is TRBJ1-2 and V is TRBV19, with D possibly matching TRBD1 (6 bases). This CDR3 contains 15 residues. Looked up from germline, CDR1 is LNHDA and CDR2 is SQIVND (reference sequence). V was cut by 6 bases and J by 4 bases, with 18 bases left in between. CDR3 residues: CASSPRTAIPYGYTF. CDR3 DNA: TGTGCCAGTAGCCCAAGGACAGCCATCCCCTATGGCTACACCTTC.

Points on this clone: At one of its ends the junction is not consistent with the germline gene, which may arise from a read error. CDR3 amino acids: CASSLEHRAYEQYF. The CDR3 coding sequence is TGTGCCAGTAGTCTAGAGCACAGGGCCTACGAGCAGTACTTC. The chain is built from TRBV19 and TRBJ2-7; tentatively, D is TRBD1 (6 bases). Germline assignment: CDR1 LNHDA and CDR2 SQIVND (reference sequence). The CDR3 length is 14 residues.

This clone was detected a few times. The chain employs TRBV4-2 and TRBJ1-1; possibly TRBD1 for D (5 bases). Trimming stripped 4 bases from V and 10 bases from J, with 19 bases between. Germline assignment: CDR1 LGHNA and CDR2 YNFKEQ. This CDR3 has 14 amino acids. DNA for the CDR3: TGTGCCAGCAGCCTGGAAGGGGAGGGACGGCGAGCTTTCTTT. Translating it yields CASSLEGEGRRAFF.

This chain connects TRBV6-4 to TRBJ2-5, with D perhaps TRBD2 (5 bases). Germline CDR1 and CDR2: MRHNA and SNTAGT. This CDR3 contains 13 residues. V was cut by 6 bases and J by 2 bases, with 10 bases left in between. DNA for the CDR3: TGTGCCAGCAGCCGGGAAACTCAAGAGACCCAGTACTTC. Translation: CASSRETQETQYF.

This clone was counted between two and nine times. V is TRBV30 and J is TRBJ2-1; 8 positions agree with TRBD2. Trimming at V came to 5 bases and at J to 6 bases, leaving 3 bases not matched to a gene. CDR1 and CDR2 from the germline V gene are GTSNPN and SVGIG (reference sequence). The CDR3 has 12 amino acids. The CDR3 bases are TGTGCCTGGGCCGGGACTAGCAATGAGCAGTTCTTC. Residues: CAWAGTSNEQFF.

This clone was detected only a few times. V is TRBV12-5 and J is TRBJ2-2; tentatively, D is TRBD2 (6 bases). Germline CDR1 reads LGHNT; CDR2 reads FRNRAP. CDR3 length: 16 amino acids. V lost 5 bases and J 5 bases, leaving 18 bases between the germline ends. The chain's CDR3 is CASGPRTLRGTGELFF. Written as DNA, the CDR3 is TGTGCTAGTGGTCCCCGGACTCTTCGGGGGACCGGGGAGCTGTTTTTT.

J is TRBJ1-2 and V is TRBV6-1; 7 nucleotides line up with TRBD1. CDR1 is MNHNS, CDR2 SASEGT, per germline. The CDR3 has 12 amino acids. Germline trimming cut 5 bases from V and 10 bases from J; bases unmatched to any gene: 7. CDR3 DNA: TGTGCCAGCAGTCCAATGGAGGGGGCCTACACCTTC. Translation gives CASSPMEGAYTF.

The J gene is TRBJ2-7, the V gene TRBV29-1; TRBD1 aligns across 7 bases. The V gene end was trimmed by 4 bases and the J gene end by 1 base; junction bases not matched to a gene: 7. The CDR3 consists of 14 residues. In germline, CDR1 is SQVTM, CDR2 ANQGSEA. Written as DNA, the CDR3 is TGCAGCGTTGGGAGACAGGGTCGGTCCTACGAGCAGTACTTC. It is translated as CSVGRQGRSYEQYF.

The chain is built from TRBV25-1 and TRBJ2-7; 10 nucleotides match TRBD2. In germline, CDR1 is MGHDK, CDR2 SYGVNS. This CDR3 has 13 amino acids. With V trimmed by 6 bases and J by 6 bases, 5 bases remained unmatched. The CDR3 loop is CASRNLAGVEQYF. CDR3 nucleotide sequence: TGTGCCAGCAGGAACCTAGCGGGAGTCGAGCAGTACTTC.

The chain links TRBV6-5 to TRBJ2-7, with D possibly being TRBD1 (6 bases). The V gene lost 6 bases and the J gene lost 3 bases, with 15 bases spanning the gap. CDR3 length: 14 amino acids. Germline loops: CDR1 MNHEY, CDR2 SVGAGI. CDR3 nucleotide sequence: TGTGCCAGCAGCCCCCAAACAGGGAACTACGAGCAGTACTTC. Encoded protein: CASSPQTGNYEQYF.